What follows are 12 T cell receptor beta chains derived from one specimen sequenced in a study of control samples from healthy donors and cancer patients. The repertoire was sequenced with immunoSEQ multiplex PCR; TCRdb's copy has only in-frame clones and lacks some. The sample has roughly 160,000 clones; roughly 94% are singletons. The sequenced sample consisted of PBMCs. Every receptor here comes from a man in his 60s with colorectal cancer.

The chain uses TRBV24-1 and TRBJ1-1; D gene unclear. The CDR3 totals 15 residues. V was pared by 9 bases and J by 1 base, with 17 bases between. Germline loops: CDR1 KGHDR, CDR2 SFDVKD. CDR3 sequence: CATQFLQDGNTEAFF. Here the CDR3 DNA reads TGTGCCACCCAGTTCCTCCAGGACGGGAACACTGAAGCTTTCTTT.

The chain recombines TRBV9 with TRBJ2-1; D remains ambiguous. Trimming took off 0 bases at V and 8 bases at J, with 12 bases between the two ends. Germline values: CDR1 SGDLS, CDR2 YYNGEE. The CDR3 sequence is 14 residues long. The CDR3 region is CASSVVNLSDEQFF. Here the CDR3 DNA reads TGTGCCAGCAGCGTAGTGAACCTCTCGGATGAGCAGTTCTTC.

V is TRBV7-8 and J is TRBJ2-2; D may be TRBD2 (6 bases). CDR1 and CDR2 (germline): SGHVS, FQNEAQ. Trimming took off 3 bases at V and 6 bases at J, with 23 bases between the two ends. This CDR3 has 18 amino acids. CDR3: CASSFRIGRSTLAGELFF. CDR3 bases: TGTGCCAGCAGCTTCCGGATAGGGAGGTCGACATTAGCCGGGGAGCTGTTTTTT. Complete variable domain (other parts from reference TRBV7-8 and TRBJ2-2): GAGVSQSPRYKVAKRGQDVALRCDPISGHVSLFWYQQALGQGPEFLTYFQNEAQLDKSGLPSDRFFAERPEGSVSTLKIQRTQQEDSAVYLCASSFRIGRSTLAGELFFGEGSRLTVL.

This clone was counted once. The V call is TRBV9, the J call TRBJ2-3; D unclear. This CDR3 has 16 amino acids. The V end lost 0 bases, the J end lost 2 bases, and 13 bases lay between the germline ends. Germline lookup yields CDR1 SGDLS and CDR2 YYNGEE. In DNA, the CDR3 is TGTGCCAGCAGCGTAGAGATAACCCGCCCCACAGATACGCAGTATTTT. It is translated as CASSVEITRPTDTQYF. Full variable domain (outside the CDR3, taken from reference TRBV9 and TRBJ2-3): DSGVTQTPKHLITATGQRVTLRCSPRSGDLSVYWYQQSLDQGLQFLIQYYNGEERAKGNILERFSAQQFPDLHSELNLSSLELGDSALYFCASSVEITRPTDTQYFGPGTRLTVL.

This chain connects TRBV7-9 to TRBJ1-3, with D possibly matching TRBD1 (6 bases). Germline V gene data show CDR1 as SEHNR and CDR2 as FQNEAQ (reference sequence). There are 14 residues in the CDR3. Trimming shortened V by 1 base and J by 4 bases, and 8 bases separated the two germline ends. The CDR3 DNA sequence: TGTGCCAGCAGCTTAGAGGGACACGGAAACACCATATATTTT. This gives the protein CASSLEGHGNTIYF.

The rearrangement joins TRBV4-3 to TRBJ2-7, with TRBD1 matching 7 bases. V shed 3 bases, J shed 0 bases, and the junction held 2 bases outside the gene matches. Germline V CDR1 and CDR2: LGHNA, YSLEER. The CDR3 loop spans 14 amino acids. CDR3 in DNA: TGCGCCAGCAGCCAGGACAGGCGCTCCTACGAGCAGTACTTC. Encoded protein: CASSQDRRSYEQYF.

Only one count was recorded for this clone. CDR3 nucleotide sequence: TGCGCCAGCAGCTTGGTACAGGGTAGGGCTTTCTTT. This codes for CASSLVQGRAFF. V usage is TRBV5-1 and J usage is TRBJ1-1, with a tentative D call TRBD1 (6 bases). Trimming took off 0 bases at V and 11 bases at J, with 11 bases between the two ends. CDR3 size: 12 residues. Germline lookup yields CDR1 SGHRS and CDR2 YFSETQ.

The genes are TRBV2 and TRBJ2-6, with D unresolved. The germline gives CDR1 SNHLY, CDR2 FYNNEI. CDR3 length equals 15 residues. V gave up 4 bases and J gave up 4 bases, with 11 bases separating them. CDR3 DNA sequence: TGTGCCAGCAGTGCCAGTGTACCCGGGGCCAACGTCCTGACTTTC. Translation gives CASSASVPGANVLTF. Combining the CDR3 with reference TRBV2 and TRBJ2-6 gives the whole variable domain EPEVTQTPSHQVTQMGQEVILRCVPISNHLYFYWYRQILGQKVEFLVSFYNNEISEKSEIFDDQFSVERPDGSNFTLKIRSTKLEDSAMYFCASSASVPGANVLTFGAGSRLTVL.

This clone appeared a single time. V and J are TRBV6-2 or TRBV6-3 and TRBJ2-6; tentatively, D is TRBD2 (6 bases). The CDR3 is 19 residues long. Germline assignment: CDR1 MNHEY and CDR2 SVGEGT. V was pared by 5 bases and J by 0 bases, with 20 bases between. CDR3 amino acids: CASSPIRTAGSSGANVLTF. Here the CDR3 DNA reads TGTGCCAGCAGTCCCATCCGGACTGCGGGAAGCTCTGGGGCCAACGTCCTGACTTTC.

The chain employs TRBV6-5 and TRBJ1-3, with TRBD1 matching 7 bases. CDR1 is MNHEY, CDR2 SVGAGI, per germline. The CDR3 extends over 14 amino acids. The V gene end was trimmed by 5 bases and the J gene end by 4 bases; junction bases not matched to a gene: 5. The CDR3 spells CASSKGAAGNTIYF. For the CDR3, the DNA is TGTGCCAGCAGTAAGGGGGCAGCCGGAAACACCATATATTTT.

The chain uses TRBV28 and TRBJ2-7; D remains unclear. V was trimmed by 6 bases and J by 3 bases, leaving 6 bases between them. The CDR3 extends over 11 amino acids. Germline loops: CDR1 MDHEN, CDR2 SYDVKM. The CDR3 region is CASRWDYEQYF. The DNA for the CDR3 is TGTGCCAGCAGGTGGGACTACGAGCAGTACTTC.

The chain links TRBV19 to TRBJ1-1; D is unresolved. This CDR3 comprises 12 residues. Germline V lookup: CDR1 LNHDA, CDR2 SQIVND (reference sequence). Trimming removed 10 bases from V and 6 bases from J, with 15 bases in between. CDR3 DNA: TGTGCCACTAGCCTTGGGGTATCTGAAGCTTTCTTT. Translating it yields CATSLGVSEAFF.